This TCR beta chain stems from a study of shared clonotypes between healthy human individuals. Study context: A donor's plate count was three for CD4 naive and three for CD4 memory; CD8 naive had two and CD8 memory one. Study-level findings and limits: Represented diversity (both genetic and exposure-history) was limited by the small number of donors. Rarefaction indicated that sorted-subset sequencing remained incomplete although depth was large. Naive CD4 clonotypes were shared across several donors at roughly 5%.

A note on this clone: Its target is unknown.

Data came from immunoSEQ multiplex PCR; TCRdb stores just in-frame clones and leaves some out. The data show roughly 1.4 million clones, approximately 98.5% seen once. The V gene's germline CDR1 is LNHDA and CDR2 SQIVND (reference sequence). V lost 10 bases to trimming and J lost 0 bases, with 10 bases between them. The CDR3 loop spans 14 amino acids. This receptor was obtained from a man between 25 and 39 years old in good health. Sequencing used naive CD4+ T cells sorted from blood. Subset reported: CD45RA+ positively selected. The chain is built from TRBV19 and TRBJ2-6, with D uncertain. As DNA, the CDR3 is TGTGCCACCGTAGTAAACTCTGGGGCCAACGTCCTGACTTTC. Protein sequence: CATVVNSGANVLTF.